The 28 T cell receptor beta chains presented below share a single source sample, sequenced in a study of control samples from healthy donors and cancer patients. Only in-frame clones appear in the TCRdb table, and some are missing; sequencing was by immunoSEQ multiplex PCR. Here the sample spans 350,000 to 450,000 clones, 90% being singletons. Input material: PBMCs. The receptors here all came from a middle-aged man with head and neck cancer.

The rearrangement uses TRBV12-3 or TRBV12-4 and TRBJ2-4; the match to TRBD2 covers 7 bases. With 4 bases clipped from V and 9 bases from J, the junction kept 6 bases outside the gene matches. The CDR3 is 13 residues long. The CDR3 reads CASSSTSGGIQYF. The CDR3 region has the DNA TGTGCCAGCAGTTCAACGTCGGGGGGCATTCAGTACTTC.

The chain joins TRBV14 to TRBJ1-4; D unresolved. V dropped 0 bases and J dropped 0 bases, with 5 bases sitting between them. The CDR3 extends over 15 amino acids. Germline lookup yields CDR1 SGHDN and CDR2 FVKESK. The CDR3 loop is CASSQDGATNEKLFF. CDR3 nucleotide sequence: TGTGCCAGCAGCCAAGACGGAGCAACTAATGAAAAACTGTTTTTT.

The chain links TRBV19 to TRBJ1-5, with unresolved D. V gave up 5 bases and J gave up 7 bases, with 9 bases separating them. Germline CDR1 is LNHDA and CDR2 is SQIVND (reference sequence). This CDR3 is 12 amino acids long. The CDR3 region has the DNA TGTGCCAGTAGTCCCACGCGACAGCCCCAGCATTTT. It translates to CASSPTRQPQHF.

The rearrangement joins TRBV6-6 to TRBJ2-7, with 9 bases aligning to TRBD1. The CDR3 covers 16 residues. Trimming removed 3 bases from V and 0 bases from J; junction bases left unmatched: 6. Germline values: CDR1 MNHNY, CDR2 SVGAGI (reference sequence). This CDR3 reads CASSYTTGGVSYEQYF. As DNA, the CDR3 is TGTGCCAGCAGTTATACGACAGGGGGTGTCTCCTACGAGCAGTACTTC.

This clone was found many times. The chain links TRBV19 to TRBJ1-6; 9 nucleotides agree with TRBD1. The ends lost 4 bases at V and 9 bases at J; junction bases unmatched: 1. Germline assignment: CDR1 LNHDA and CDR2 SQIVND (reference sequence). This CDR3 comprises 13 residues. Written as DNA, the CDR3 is TGTGCCAGTAGTAGGACAGGGGTTTCACCCCTCCACTTT. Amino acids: CASSRTGVSPLHF. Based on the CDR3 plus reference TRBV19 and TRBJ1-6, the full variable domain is DGGITQSPKYLFRKEGQNVTLSCEQNLNHDAMYWYRQDPGQGLRLIYYSQIVNDFQKGDIAEGYSVSREKKESFPLTVTSAQKNPTAFYLCASSRTGVSPLHFGNGTRLTVT.

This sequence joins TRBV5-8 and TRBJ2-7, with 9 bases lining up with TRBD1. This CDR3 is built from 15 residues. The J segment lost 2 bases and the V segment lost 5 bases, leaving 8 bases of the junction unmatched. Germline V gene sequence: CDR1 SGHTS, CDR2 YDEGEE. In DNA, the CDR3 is TGTGCCAGCAGTAATCCCGGGACAGGGCCCTACGAGCAGTACTTC. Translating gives CASSNPGTGPYEQYF.

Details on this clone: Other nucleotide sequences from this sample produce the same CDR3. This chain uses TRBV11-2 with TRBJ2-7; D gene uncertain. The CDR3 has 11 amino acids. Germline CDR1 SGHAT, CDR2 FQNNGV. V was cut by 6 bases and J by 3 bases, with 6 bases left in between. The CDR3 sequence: CASSSYYEQYF. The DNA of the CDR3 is TGTGCCAGCAGTTCTTACTACGAGCAGTACTTC.

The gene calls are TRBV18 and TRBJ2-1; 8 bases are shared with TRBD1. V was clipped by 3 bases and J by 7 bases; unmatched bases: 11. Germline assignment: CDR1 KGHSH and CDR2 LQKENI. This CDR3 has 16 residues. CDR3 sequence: CASSPLSRGLGNEQFF. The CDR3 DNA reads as TGTGCCAGCTCACCCCTTTCCAGGGGGCTCGGGAATGAGCAGTTCTTC.

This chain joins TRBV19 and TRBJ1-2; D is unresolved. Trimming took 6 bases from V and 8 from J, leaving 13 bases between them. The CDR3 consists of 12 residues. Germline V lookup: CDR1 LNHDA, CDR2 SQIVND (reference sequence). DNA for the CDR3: TGTGCCAGTAGCGAGGGCGCGAGGGGCTACACCTTC. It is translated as CASSEGARGYTF.

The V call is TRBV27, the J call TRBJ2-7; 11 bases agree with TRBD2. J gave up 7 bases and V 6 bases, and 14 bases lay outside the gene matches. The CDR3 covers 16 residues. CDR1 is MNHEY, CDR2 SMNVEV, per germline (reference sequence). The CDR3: CASRWTGLAGLYEQYF. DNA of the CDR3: TGTGCCAGCAGGTGGACCGGACTAGCGGGTCTGTATGAGCAGTACTTC.

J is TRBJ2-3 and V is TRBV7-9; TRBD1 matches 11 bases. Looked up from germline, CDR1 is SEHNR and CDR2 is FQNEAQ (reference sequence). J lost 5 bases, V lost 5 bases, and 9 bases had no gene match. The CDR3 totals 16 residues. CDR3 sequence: CASSPVVDRGRDTQYF. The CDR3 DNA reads TGTGCCAGCAGCCCCGTCGTGGACAGGGGGCGAGATACGCAGTATTTT.

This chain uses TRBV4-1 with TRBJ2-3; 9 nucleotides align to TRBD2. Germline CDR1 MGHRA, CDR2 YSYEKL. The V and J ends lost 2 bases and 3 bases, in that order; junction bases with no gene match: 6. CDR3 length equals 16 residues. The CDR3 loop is CASSQTLAGRTDTQYF. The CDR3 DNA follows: TGCGCCAGCAGCCAAACTCTAGCGGGGCGAACAGATACGCAGTATTTT.

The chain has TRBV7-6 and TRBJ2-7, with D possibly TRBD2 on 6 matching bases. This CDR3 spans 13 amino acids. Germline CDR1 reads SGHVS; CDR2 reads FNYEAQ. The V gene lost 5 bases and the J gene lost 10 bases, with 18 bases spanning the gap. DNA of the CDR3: TGTGCCAGCAGCCTGGGAGGACTGACGGATCAGTACTTC. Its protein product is CASSLGGLTDQYF.

Here the CDR3 reads CAWHKPGTEGPLHF. The CDR3 DNA reads as TGTGCCTGGCATAAACCCGGGACCGAGGGACCCCTCCACTTT. This chain links TRBV30 with TRBJ1-6; possible D gene TRBD1, 5 bases. Germline V gene sequence: CDR1 GTSNPN, CDR2 SVGIG (reference sequence). The ends were cut back, 5 bases at V and 12 bases at J, with 20 bases in the middle. The CDR3 extends over 14 amino acids.

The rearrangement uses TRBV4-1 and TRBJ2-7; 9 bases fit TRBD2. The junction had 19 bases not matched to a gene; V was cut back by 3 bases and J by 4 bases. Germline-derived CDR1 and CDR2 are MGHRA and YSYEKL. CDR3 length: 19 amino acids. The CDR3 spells CASSQAGGLAVGFGYEQYF. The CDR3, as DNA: TGCGCCAGCAGCCAGGCAGGGGGACTAGCAGTCGGGTTTGGGTACGAGCAGTACTTC.

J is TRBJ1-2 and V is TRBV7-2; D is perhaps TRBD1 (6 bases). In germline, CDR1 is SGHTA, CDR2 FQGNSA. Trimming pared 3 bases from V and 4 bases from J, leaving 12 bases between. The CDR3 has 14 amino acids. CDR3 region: CASSFNRDLYGYTF. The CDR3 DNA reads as TGTGCCAGCAGCTTCAACAGGGATCTCTATGGCTACACCTTC.

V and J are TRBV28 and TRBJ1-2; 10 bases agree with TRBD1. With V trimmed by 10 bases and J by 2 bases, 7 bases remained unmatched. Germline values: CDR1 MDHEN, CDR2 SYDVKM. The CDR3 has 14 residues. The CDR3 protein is CATGTGERNYGYTF. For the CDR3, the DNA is TGTGCCACCGGGACAGGGGAGAGAAACTATGGCTACACCTTC.

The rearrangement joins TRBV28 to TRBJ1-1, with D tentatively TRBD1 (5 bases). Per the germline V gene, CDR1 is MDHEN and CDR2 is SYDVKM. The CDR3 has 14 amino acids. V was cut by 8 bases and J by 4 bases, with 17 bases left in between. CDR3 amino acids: CASLDNSLGTEAFF. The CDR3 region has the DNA TGTGCCAGCCTGGACAACAGCCTGGGCACTGAAGCTTTCTTT.

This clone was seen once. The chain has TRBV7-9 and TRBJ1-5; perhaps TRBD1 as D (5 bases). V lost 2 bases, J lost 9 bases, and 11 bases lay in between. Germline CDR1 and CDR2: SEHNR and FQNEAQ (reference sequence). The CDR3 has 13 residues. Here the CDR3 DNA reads TGTGCCAGCAGCTTAACGGGGGAAAGGCCCCAGCATTTT. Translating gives CASSLTGERPQHF. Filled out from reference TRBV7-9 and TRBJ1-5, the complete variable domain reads DTGVSQNPRHKITKRGQNVTFRCDPISEHNRLYWYRQTLGQGPEFLTYFQNEAQLEKSRLLSDRFSAERPKGSFSTLEIQRTEQGDSAMYLCASSLTGERPQHFGDGTRLSIL.

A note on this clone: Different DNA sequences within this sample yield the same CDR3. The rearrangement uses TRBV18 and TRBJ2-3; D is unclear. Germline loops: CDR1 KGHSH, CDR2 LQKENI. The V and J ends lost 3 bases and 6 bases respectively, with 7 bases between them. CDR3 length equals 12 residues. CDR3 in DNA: TGTGCCAGCTCACCCCCAGTCGATACGCAGTATTTT. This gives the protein CASSPPVDTQYF.

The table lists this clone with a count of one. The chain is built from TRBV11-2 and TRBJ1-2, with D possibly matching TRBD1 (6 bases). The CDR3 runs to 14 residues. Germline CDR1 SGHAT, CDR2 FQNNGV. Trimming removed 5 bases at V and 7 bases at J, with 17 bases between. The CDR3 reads CASSPDRTDVGYTF. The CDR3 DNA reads TGTGCCAGCAGCCCAGACAGGACCGACGTTGGCTACACCTTC.

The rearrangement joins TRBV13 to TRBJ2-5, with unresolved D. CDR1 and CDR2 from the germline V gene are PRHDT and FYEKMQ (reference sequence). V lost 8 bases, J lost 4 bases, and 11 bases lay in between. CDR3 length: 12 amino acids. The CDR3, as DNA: TGTGCCAGCGGTTTGGCGAGAGAGACCCAGTACTTC. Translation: CASGLARETQYF.

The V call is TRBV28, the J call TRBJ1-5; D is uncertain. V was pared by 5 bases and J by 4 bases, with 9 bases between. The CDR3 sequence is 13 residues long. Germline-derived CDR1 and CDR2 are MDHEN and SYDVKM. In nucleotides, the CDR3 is TGTGCCAGCAGTCCGGTCCTAAATCAGCCCCAGCATTTT. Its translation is CASSPVLNQPQHF.

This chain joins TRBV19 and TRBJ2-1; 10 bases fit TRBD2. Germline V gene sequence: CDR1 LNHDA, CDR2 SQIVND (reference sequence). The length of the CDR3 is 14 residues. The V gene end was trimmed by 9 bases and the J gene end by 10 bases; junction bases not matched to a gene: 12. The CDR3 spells CASSTSGASREQFF. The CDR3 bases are TGTGCCAGCTCTACTAGCGGGGCCTCTCGAGAGCAGTTCTTC.

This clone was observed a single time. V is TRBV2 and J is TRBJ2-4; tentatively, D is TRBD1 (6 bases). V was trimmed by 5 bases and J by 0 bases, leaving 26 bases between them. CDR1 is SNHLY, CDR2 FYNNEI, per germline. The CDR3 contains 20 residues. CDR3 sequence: CASSSRAVGQPRLAKNIQYF. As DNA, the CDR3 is TGTGCCAGCAGTTCTAGGGCAGTCGGACAGCCCCGACTAGCCAAAAACATTCAGTACTTC.

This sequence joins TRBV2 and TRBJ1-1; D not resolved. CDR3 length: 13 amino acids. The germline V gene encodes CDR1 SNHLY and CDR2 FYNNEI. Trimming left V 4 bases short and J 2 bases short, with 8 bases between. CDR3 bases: TGTGCCAGCAGTGTTAGAGAAAACACTGAAGCTTTCTTT. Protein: CASSVRENTEAFF.

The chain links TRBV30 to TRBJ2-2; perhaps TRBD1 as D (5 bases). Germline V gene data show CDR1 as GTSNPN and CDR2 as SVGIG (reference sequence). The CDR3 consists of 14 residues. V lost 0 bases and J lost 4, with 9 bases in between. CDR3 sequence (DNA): TGTGCCTGGAGTGTCAGGGCGATCACCGGGGAGCTGTTTTTT. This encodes CAWSVRAITGELFF.

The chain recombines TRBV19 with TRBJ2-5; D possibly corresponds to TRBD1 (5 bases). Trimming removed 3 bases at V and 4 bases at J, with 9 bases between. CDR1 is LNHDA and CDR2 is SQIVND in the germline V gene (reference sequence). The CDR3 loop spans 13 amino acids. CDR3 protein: CASSMGRVETQYF. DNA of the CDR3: TGTGCCAGTAGTATGGGCAGGGTAGAGACCCAGTACTTC.